The present T cell receptor beta chain was sequenced within a study of OX40 agonist ivuxolimab in advanced cancers. Study summary: At doses from 0.01 to 10 mg/kg, patients were given intravenous ivuxolimab every 2 weeks. From about 23 to 85 years was the age range, with a mean of around 56 years, and 65% to 90% were male. Roughly two fifths of patients had received prior checkpoint inhibitor therapy.

This clone was observed once. The method was immunoSEQ multiplex PCR; TCRdb's version includes in-frame clones alone and lacks a portion of them. The sample includes more than 45,000 clones, about 81% seen only once; the top ten take approximately 7.3%. Trimming took 7 bases from V and 1 from J, leaving 10 bases between them. The CDR3 totals 14 residues. Germline CDR1 LNHDA, CDR2 SQIVND (reference sequence). V usage is TRBV19 and J usage is TRBJ2-2; D is undetermined. Sequenced here: CD4+ or CD8+ T cells sorted from blood, sampled in a trial of the OX40 agonist ivuxolimab. This sequence originates from an adult with an advanced solid tumor such as melanoma, head and neck, liver or kidney cancer. CDR3 nucleotide sequence: TGTGCCAGTATGAGCAGGTTGAACACCGGGGAGCTGTTTTTT. Translating gives CASMSRLNTGELFF. Drawing the rest from reference TRBV19 and TRBJ2-2, the complete variable domain is DGGITQSPKYLFRKEGQNVTLSCEQNLNHDAMYWYRQDPGQGLRLIYYSQIVNDFQKGDIAEGYSVSREKKESFPLTVTSAQKNPTAFYLCASMSRLNTGELFFGEGSRLTVL.